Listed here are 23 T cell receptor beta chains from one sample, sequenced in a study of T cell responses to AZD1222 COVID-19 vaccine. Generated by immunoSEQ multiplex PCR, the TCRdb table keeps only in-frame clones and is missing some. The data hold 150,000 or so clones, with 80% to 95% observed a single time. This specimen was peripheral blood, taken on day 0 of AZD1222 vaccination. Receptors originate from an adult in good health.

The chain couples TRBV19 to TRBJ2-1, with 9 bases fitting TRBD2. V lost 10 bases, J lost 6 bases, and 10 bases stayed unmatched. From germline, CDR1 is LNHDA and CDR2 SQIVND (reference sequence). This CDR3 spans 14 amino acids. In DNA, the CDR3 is TGTGCCACCGATAGGCGGGAGGGAAGCAATGAGCAGTTCTTC. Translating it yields CATDRREGSNEQFF.

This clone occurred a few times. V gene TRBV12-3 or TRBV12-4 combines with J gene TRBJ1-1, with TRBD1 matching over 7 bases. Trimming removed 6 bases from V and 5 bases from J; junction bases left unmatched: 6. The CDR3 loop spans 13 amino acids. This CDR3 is CASRQGTWTEAFF. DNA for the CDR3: TGTGCCAGCAGACAGGGGACATGGACTGAAGCTTTCTTT.

The CDR3 spells CASSQQSGANVLTF. The CDR3 DNA sequence: TGTGCCAGTAGTCAACAGTCCGGGGCCAACGTCCTGACTTTC. The rearrangement joins TRBV19 to TRBJ2-6; D remains unclear. The CDR3 sequence is 14 residues long. Per germline, CDR1 LNHDA and CDR2 SQIVND (reference sequence). Trimming took 5 bases from V and 4 from J, leaving 9 bases between them.

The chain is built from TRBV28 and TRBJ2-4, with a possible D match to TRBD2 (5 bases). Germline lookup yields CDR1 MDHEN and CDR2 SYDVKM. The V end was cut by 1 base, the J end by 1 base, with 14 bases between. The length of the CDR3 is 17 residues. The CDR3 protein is CASSLSPKRRAKNIQYF. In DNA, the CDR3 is TGTGCCAGCAGTTTATCCCCAAAGAGGAGGGCCAAAAACATTCAGTACTTC.

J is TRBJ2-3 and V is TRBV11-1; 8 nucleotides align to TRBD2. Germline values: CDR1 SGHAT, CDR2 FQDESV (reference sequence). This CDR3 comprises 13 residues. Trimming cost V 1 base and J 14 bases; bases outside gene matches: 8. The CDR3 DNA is TGTGCCAGCAGCTTAGAGGGCCAGCGGGAGAGGTATTTT. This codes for CASSLEGQRERYF.

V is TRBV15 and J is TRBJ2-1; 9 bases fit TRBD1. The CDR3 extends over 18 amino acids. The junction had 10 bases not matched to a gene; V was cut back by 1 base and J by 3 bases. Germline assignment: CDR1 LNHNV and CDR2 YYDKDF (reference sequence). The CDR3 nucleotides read TGTGCCACCAGCAGAGCCCCACAGGGGGCGGCGAGCTACAATGAGCAGTTCTTC. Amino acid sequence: CATSRAPQGAASYNEQFF.

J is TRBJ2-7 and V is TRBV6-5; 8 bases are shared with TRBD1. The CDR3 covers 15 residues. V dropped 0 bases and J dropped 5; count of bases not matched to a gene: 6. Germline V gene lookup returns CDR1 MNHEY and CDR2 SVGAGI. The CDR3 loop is CASSYSRQGSHEQYF. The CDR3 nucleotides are TGTGCCAGCAGTTACTCGAGACAGGGGAGCCACGAGCAGTACTTC.

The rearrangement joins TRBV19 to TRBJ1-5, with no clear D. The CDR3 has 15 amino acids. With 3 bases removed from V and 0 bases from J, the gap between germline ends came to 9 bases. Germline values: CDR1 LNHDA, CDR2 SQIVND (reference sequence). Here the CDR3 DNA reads TGTGCCAGTAGTATCGGCAGCGGTAGCAATCAGCCCCAGCATTTT. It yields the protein CASSIGSGSNQPQHF.

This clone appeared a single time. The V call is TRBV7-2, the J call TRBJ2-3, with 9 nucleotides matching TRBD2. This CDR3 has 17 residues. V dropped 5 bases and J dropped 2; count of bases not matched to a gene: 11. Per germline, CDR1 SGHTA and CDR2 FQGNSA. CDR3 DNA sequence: TGTGCCAGCAGCCGTTCTCCGGCGGGAGGGTTCACAGATACGCAGTATTTT. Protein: CASSRSPAGGFTDTQYF. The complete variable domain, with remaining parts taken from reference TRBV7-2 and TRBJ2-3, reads GAGVSQSPSNKVTEKGKDVELRCDPISGHTALYWYRQSLGQGLEFLIYFQGNSAPDKSGLPSDRFSAERTGGSVSTLTIQRTQQEDSAVYLCASSRSPAGGFTDTQYFGPGTRLTVL.

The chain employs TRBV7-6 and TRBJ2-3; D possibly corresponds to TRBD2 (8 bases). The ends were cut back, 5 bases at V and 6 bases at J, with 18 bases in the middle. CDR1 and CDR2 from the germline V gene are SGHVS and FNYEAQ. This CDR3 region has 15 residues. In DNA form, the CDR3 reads TGTGCCAGCAGCCCGAGGGGGCGGGAGGAGGATACGCAGTATTTT. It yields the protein CASSPRGREEDTQYF.

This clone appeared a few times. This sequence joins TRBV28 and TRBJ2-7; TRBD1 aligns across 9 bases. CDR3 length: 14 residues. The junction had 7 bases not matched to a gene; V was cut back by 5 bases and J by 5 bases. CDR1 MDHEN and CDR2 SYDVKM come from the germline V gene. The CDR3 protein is CASSLLQGAHEQYF. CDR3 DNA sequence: TGTGCCAGCAGTCTTTTACAGGGGGCTCACGAGCAGTACTTC.

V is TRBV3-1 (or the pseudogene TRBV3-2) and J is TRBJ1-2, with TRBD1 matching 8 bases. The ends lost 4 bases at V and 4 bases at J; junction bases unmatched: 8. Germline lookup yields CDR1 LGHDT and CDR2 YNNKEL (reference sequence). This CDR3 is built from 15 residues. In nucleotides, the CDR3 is TGTGCCAGCAGCCGGCTAACAGGGGGGGGCTATGGCTACACCTTC. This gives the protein CASSRLTGGGYGYTF.

CDR3 sequence: CAIRYDPNTGELFF. Written as DNA, the CDR3 is TGTGCCATCCGATACGACCCGAACACCGGGGAGCTGTTTTTT. The chain combines TRBV10-3 with TRBJ2-2; no definite D call. This CDR3 is 14 amino acids long. From germline, CDR1 is ENHRY and CDR2 SYGVKD. Trimming removed 8 bases at V and 0 bases at J, with 10 bases between.

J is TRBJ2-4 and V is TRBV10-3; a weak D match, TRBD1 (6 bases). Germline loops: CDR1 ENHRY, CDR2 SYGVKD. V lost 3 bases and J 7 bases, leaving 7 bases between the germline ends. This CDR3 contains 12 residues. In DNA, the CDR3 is TGTGCCATCAGTGACCAGGGGAACATTCAGTACTTC. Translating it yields CAISDQGNIQYF.

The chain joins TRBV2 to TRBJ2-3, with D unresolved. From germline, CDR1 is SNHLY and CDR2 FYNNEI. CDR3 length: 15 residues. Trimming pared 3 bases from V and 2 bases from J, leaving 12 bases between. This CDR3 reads CASSDGVIHTDTQYF. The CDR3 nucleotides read TGTGCCAGCAGTGATGGGGTAATCCACACAGATACGCAGTATTTT.

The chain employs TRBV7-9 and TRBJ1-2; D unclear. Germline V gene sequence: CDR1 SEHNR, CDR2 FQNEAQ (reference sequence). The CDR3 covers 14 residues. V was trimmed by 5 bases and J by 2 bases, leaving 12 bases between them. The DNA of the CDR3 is TGTGCCAGCAGCCTGGACGGGCTCAACTATGGCTACACCTTC. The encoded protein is CASSLDGLNYGYTF.

This CDR3 is CATSDPSGTDNEQFF. Written as DNA, the CDR3 is TGTGCCACCAGTGATCCTAGCGGGACCGACAATGAGCAGTTCTTC. This chain links TRBV24-1 with TRBJ2-1; TRBD2 matches at 9 bases. CDR1 is KGHDR and CDR2 is SFDVKD in the germline V gene. The CDR3 contains 15 residues. Trimming cost V 3 bases and J 5 bases; bases outside gene matches: 4.

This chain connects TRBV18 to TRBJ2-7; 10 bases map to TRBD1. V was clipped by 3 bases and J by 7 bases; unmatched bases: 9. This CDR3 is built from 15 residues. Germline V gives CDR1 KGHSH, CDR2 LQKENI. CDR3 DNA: TGTGCCAGCTCACCGCCGACAGGGGGCGGTGGGGAGCAGTACTTC. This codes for CASSPPTGGGGEQYF.

The CDR3: CASSITYRGYEQYF. CDR3 nucleotide sequence: TGTGCCAGCAGCATTACCTATCGGGGGTACGAGCAGTACTTC. V and J are TRBV5-6 and TRBJ2-7; D might be TRBD2 (6 bases). Trimming shortened V by 4 bases and J by 4 bases, and 15 bases separated the two germline ends. The germline V gene has CDR1 SGHDT and CDR2 YYEEEE. The CDR3 loop spans 14 amino acids.

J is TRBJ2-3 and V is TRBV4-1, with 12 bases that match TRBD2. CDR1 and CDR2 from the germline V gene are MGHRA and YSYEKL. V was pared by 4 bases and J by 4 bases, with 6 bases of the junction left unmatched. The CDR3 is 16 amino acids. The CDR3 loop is CASSRTSGRIPDTQYF. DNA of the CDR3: TGCGCCAGCAGCCGAACTAGCGGGAGGATCCCAGATACGCAGTATTTT.

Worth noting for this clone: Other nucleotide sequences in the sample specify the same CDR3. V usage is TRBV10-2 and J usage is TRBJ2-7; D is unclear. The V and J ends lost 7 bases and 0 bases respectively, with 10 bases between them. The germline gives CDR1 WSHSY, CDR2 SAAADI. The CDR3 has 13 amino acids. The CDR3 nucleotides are TGCGCCAGCAACCCGTCGGGCTCCTACGAGCAGTACTTC. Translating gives CASNPSGSYEQYF.

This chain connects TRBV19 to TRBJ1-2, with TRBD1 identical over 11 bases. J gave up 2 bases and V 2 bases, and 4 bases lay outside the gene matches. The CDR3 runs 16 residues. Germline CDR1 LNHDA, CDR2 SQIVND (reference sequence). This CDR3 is CASSIFWTGGNYGYTF. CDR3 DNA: TGTGCCAGTAGTATATTTTGGACAGGGGGCAACTATGGCTACACCTTC.

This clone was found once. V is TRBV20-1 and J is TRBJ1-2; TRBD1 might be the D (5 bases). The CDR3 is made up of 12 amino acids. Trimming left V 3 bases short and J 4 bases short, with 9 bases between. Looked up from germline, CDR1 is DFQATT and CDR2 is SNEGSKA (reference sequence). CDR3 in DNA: TGCAGTGCTAGTCAGGGTAGCTATGGCTACACCTTC. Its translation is CSASQGSYGYTF.